The text below deals with one T cell receptor (beta chain). V lost 7 bases, J lost 10 bases, and 10 bases stayed unmatched. There are 15 residues in the CDR3. The germline gives CDR1 ENHRY, CDR2 SYGVKD. The sample is drawn from a study of identifying expanded T cells in peripheral blood. The assay was immunoSEQ multiplex PCR, and TCRdb's table has in-frame clones only and misses some. The repertoire holds more than 80,000 clones, with around 88% as singletons. The receptor comes from a person aged 18 to 70 in good health. The sample comprised blood. V usage is TRBV10-3 and J usage is TRBJ2-1; 13 bases are a match to TRBD2. The CDR3 coding sequence is TGTGCCATCACCGCGACTAGCGGGGGGAAGAGGGAGCAGTTCTTC. Protein sequence: CAITATSGGKREQFF.